What follows are 8 T cell receptor beta chains derived from one specimen sequenced in a study of T cell repertoires in cytomegalovirus infection. TCRdb recomputed calls from the reads with MiXCR, one row per CDR3 protein. The sample holds some 500,000 distinct CDR3 sequences, around 35% seen once. These receptors are not linked to any known antigen. The sequencing used cultured PBMCs, collected from culture after CMV antigen stimulation. Receptors were obtained from a human donor in good health (CMV status not recorded). Some clones in this sample may be carry-over from other donors' samples.

The chain carries TRBV6-2 or TRBV6-3 and TRBJ1-2; unclear D gene. V was trimmed by 5 bases and J by 4 bases, leaving 8 bases between them. CDR1 and CDR2 (germline): MNHEY, SVGEGT. This CDR3 has 12 amino acids. The DNA for the CDR3 is TGTGCCAGCAGTGACCGCCGCTATGGCTACACCTTC. It encodes CASSDRRYGYTF.

This sequence joins TRBV29-1 and TRBJ2-1; D is possibly TRBD2 (5 bases). This CDR3 has 15 amino acids. Germline V CDR1 and CDR2: SQVTM, ANQGSEA. V was cut by 0 bases and J by 0 bases, with 9 bases left in between. This CDR3 is CSVEEYGSSYNEQFF. CDR3 DNA: TGCAGCGTTGAAGAGTATGGGAGCTCCTACAATGAGCAGTTCTTC.

This clonotype was detected only a few times. The V and J genes are TRBV7-9 and TRBJ2-5; 7 bases are a match to TRBD1. The V gene's germline CDR1 is SEHNR and CDR2 FQNEAQ (reference sequence). Trimming removed 0 bases from V and 0 bases from J; junction bases left unmatched: 1. This CDR3 contains 15 residues. This chain's CDR3 is CASSLAQGDQETQYF. DNA for the CDR3: TGTGCCAGCAGCTTAGCGCAGGGGGACCAAGAGACCCAGTACTTC. Supplemented by reference TRBV7-9 and TRBJ2-5, the full variable domain reads DTGVSQNPRHKITKRGQNVTFRCDPISEHNRLYWYRQTLGQGPEFLTYFQNEAQLEKSRLLSDRFSAERPKGSFSTLEIQRTEQGDSAMYLCASSLAQGDQETQYFGPGTRLLVL.

This chain links TRBV27 with TRBJ2-2; TRBD2 agrees at 10 bases. Germline assignment: CDR1 MNHEY and CDR2 SMNVEV (reference sequence). The CDR3 extends over 18 amino acids. Trimming cost V 0 bases and J 2 bases; bases outside gene matches: 6. In DNA form, the CDR3 reads TGTGCCAGCAGTTTATCTATGGGACTAGCGAGTAACACCGGGGAGCTGTTTTTT. Amino acid sequence: CASSLSMGLASNTGELFF.

This clonotype has only a few counts. This rearrangement joins TRBV7-2 to TRBJ2-7, with D possibly TRBD1 on 7 matching bases. Germline CDR1 SGHTA, CDR2 FQGNSA. Trimming took off 1 base at V and 4 bases at J, with 14 bases between the two ends. CDR3 length: 15 residues. DNA of the CDR3: TGTGCCAGCAGCTTAGAGGCAGGGGGGACGTACGAGCAGTACGTC. Residues: CASSLEAGGTYEQYV.

The V gene is TRBV6-6, the J gene TRBJ2-7; D possibly corresponds to TRBD2 (6 bases). The V end was cut by 6 bases, the J end by 4 bases, with 16 bases between. Germline V gives CDR1 MNHNY, CDR2 SVGAGI (reference sequence). The CDR3 length is 14 residues. CDR3 region: CASRRDPGIYEQYV. In DNA, the CDR3 is TGTGCCAGCAGGCGGGATCCAGGGATATACGAGCAGTACGTC.

The rearrangement joins TRBV7-2 to TRBJ1-1; D unresolved. This CDR3 contains 11 residues. Trimming removed 6 bases from V and 6 bases from J, with 8 bases in between. Germline loops: CDR1 SGHTA, CDR2 FQGNSA. The CDR3: CASRGVAEAFF. CDR3 DNA: TGTGCCAGCAGAGGTGTTGCTGAAGCTTTCTTT.

The gene calls are TRBV25-1 and TRBJ2-3; D is perhaps TRBD1 (6 bases). Looked up from germline, CDR1 is MGHDK and CDR2 is SYGVNS. Between the trimmed V and J ends, which lost 5 bases and 2 bases, there was a span of 14 bases. CDR3 length: 15 residues. The CDR3 coding sequence is TGTGCCAGCAGTCTACAGGGCAGCCCCACAGATACGCAGTATTTT. Protein product: CASSLQGSPTDTQYF.